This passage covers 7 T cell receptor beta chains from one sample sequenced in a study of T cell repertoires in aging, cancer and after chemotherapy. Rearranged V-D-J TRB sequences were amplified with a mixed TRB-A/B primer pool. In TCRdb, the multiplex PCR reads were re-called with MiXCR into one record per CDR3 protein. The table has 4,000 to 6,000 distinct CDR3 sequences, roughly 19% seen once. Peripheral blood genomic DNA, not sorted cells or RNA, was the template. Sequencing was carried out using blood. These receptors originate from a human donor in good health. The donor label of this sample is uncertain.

The CDR3 loop reads CASRISVNQPQHF. DNA for the CDR3: TGCGCCAGCAGGATCTCGGTCAATCAGCCCCAGCATTTT. V and J are TRBV5-1 and TRBJ1-5, with D uncertain. Germline V gives CDR1 SGHRS, CDR2 YFSETQ. The V and J ends lost 5 bases and 3 bases respectively, with 9 bases between them. The CDR3 consists of 13 residues.

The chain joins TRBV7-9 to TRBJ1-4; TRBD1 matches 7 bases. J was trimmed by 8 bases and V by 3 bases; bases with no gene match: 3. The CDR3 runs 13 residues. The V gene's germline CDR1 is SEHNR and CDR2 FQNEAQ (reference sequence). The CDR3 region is CASSFGGGEKLFF. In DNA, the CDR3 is TGTGCCAGCAGCTTCGGAGGGGGCGAAAAACTGTTTTTT.

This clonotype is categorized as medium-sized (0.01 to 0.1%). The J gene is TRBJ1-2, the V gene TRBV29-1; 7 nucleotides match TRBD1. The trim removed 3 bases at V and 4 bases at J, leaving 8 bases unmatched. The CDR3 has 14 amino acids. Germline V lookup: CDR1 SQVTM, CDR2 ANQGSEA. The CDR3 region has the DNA TGCAGCGTTGAGAGGGGGCAGGGCGGCTATGGCTACACCTTC. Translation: CSVERGQGGYGYTF.

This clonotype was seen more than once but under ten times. In DNA form, the CDR3 reads TGCAGCGTTTTCTCAAGCAATGAGCAGTTCTTC. Its protein product is CSVFSSNEQFF. The J gene is TRBJ2-1, the V gene TRBV29-1, with D unresolved. Germline loops: CDR1 SQVTM, CDR2 ANQGSEA. Trimming removed 5 bases at V and 6 bases at J, with 8 bases between. The CDR3 covers 11 residues.

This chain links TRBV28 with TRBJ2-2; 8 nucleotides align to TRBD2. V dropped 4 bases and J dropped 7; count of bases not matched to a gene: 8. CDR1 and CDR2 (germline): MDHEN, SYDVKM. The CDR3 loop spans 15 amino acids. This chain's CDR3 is CASSSGLARSGELFF. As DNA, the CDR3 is TGTGCCAGCAGTTCAGGACTAGCTAGGAGCGGGGAGCTGTTTTTT.

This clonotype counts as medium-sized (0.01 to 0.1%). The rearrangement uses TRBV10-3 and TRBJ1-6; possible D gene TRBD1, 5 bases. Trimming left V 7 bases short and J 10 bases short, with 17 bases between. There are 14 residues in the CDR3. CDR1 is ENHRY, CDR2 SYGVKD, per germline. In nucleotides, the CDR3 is TGTGCCATCACCGGCCAGCAGGGTGAATCACCCCTCCACTTT. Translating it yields CAITGQQGESPLHF.

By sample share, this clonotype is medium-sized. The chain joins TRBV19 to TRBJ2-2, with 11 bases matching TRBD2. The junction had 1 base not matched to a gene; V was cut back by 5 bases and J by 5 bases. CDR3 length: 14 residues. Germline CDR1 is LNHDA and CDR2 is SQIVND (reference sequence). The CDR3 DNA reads TGTGCCAGTAGTCCTAGCGGGGGGACCGGGGAGCTGTTTTTT. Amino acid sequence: CASSPSGGTGELFF.